One and the same sample provided the 9 T cell receptor beta chains below, sequenced in a study of CD8 T cells in Susac syndrome (dated by TCRdb to about 2019). The library was obtained by the immunoSEQ multiplex PCR assay. RNA was extracted with the RNeasy kit and 0.5 to 1 ug was reverse transcribed using random hexamers. TCRdb reworked the public reads: Q25 trimming with fastp, MiXCR clone assembly, productive beta chains retained. All rows with the same CDR3 protein become a single entry with the most common DNA and genes. This sample comprises 69,000 or so distinct CDR3 sequences, about 94% of them detected only once. The ten largest clonotypes hold about 0.6% of the sample. The sequenced material came from CD8+ T cells from PBMCs. These receptors all come from a human donor with multiple sclerosis.

The chain is built from TRBV7-2 and TRBJ1-2; D may be TRBD1 (6 bases). The V end was cut by 2 bases, the J end by 6 bases, with 19 bases between. The V gene's germline CDR1 is SGHTA and CDR2 FQGNSA. The CDR3 length is 16 residues. CDR3 DNA: TGTGCCAGCAGCTTAAGCCCGACAGGCGGCTTGGATGGCTACACCTTC. Protein product: CASSLSPTGGLDGYTF. Complete variable domain (other parts from reference TRBV7-2 and TRBJ1-2): GAGVSQSPSNKVTEKGKDVELRCDPISGHTALYWYRQSLGQGLEFLIYFQGNSAPDKSGLPSDRFSAERTGGSVSTLTIQRTQQEDSAVYLCASSLSPTGGLDGYTFGSGTRLTVV.

The rearrangement links TRBV6-4 to TRBJ2-7; perhaps TRBD1 as D (5 bases). This CDR3 is built from 14 residues. CDR1 is MRHNA and CDR2 is SNTAGT in the germline V gene. The ends were cut back, 2 bases at V and 2 bases at J, with 10 bases in the middle. In nucleotides, the CDR3 is TGTGCCAGCAGTGACGACAGTTCGCCCTACGAGCAGTACTTC. Translating gives CASSDDSSPYEQYF.

This clonotype occurred once. The genes are TRBV20-1 and TRBJ2-7; the D gene is possibly TRBD1 (7 bases). CDR3 length: 12 amino acids. Trimming took 5 bases from V and 6 from J, leaving 14 bases between them. CDR1 is DFQATT and CDR2 is SNEGSKA in the germline V gene (reference sequence). The CDR3 DNA sequence: TGCAGTGCTTCCGGGACAGCGGGCGAGCAGTACTTC. Translation gives CSASGTAGEQYF.

The V and J genes are TRBV20-1 and TRBJ2-7; D unresolved. Trimming took off 5 bases at V and 2 bases at J, with 13 bases between the two ends. Germline CDR1 reads DFQATT; CDR2 reads SNEGSKA (reference sequence). The CDR3 consists of 13 residues. The CDR3 is CSAQISQAYEQYF. In DNA form, the CDR3 reads TGCAGTGCTCAAATCTCTCAAGCCTACGAGCAGTACTTC.

J is TRBJ2-1 and V is TRBV7-9; 7 nucleotides match TRBD2. J was trimmed by 9 bases and V by 0 bases; bases with no gene match: 5. Germline assignment: CDR1 SEHNR and CDR2 FQNEAQ (reference sequence). The CDR3 contains 14 residues. The CDR3 DNA is TGTGCCAGCAGCTTAGCTTTGGCGGGAGCTGAGCAGTTCTTC. Translated, it gives CASSLALAGAEQFF.

This clonotype came up once. The chain links TRBV12-3 or TRBV12-4 to TRBJ1-5; TRBD1 agrees at 11 bases. J was trimmed by 7 bases and V by 5 bases; bases with no gene match: 7. This CDR3 is 15 amino acids long. CDR3 coding DNA: TGTGCCAGCAGTGGGGACAGGGGGGATAAACAGCCCCAGCATTTT. Translation gives CASSGDRGDKQPQHF.

This clonotype was seen a few times. The gene calls are TRBV7-8 and TRBJ2-5; a weak D match, TRBD2 (5 bases). The CDR3 length is 14 residues. V lost 8 bases and J 4 bases, leaving 17 bases between the germline ends. Germline V gives CDR1 SGHVS, CDR2 FQNEAQ. CDR3 coding DNA: TGTGCCAGCTCGTGGCTTGGGAGAGGAGAGACCCAGTACTTC. Protein: CASSWLGRGETQYF.

This chain joins TRBV15 and TRBJ2-7; tentatively, D is TRBD1 (5 bases). There are 15 residues in the CDR3. V lost 1 base to trimming and J lost 5 bases, with 15 bases between them. CDR1 and CDR2 from the germline V gene are LNHNV and YYDKDF (reference sequence). DNA of the CDR3: TGTGCCACCAGCAGAGTACTACAGGACCTGGACGAGCAGTACTTC. Protein product: CATSRVLQDLDEQYF.

The V call is TRBV9, the J call TRBJ2-1; no firm D call. V was shortened by 0 bases and J by 4 bases, with 8 bases between the two germline ends. The CDR3 runs 14 residues. The germline CDR1 and CDR2 sequences are SGDLS and YYNGEE. The CDR3 bases are TGTGCCAGCAGCGTAGAGGGCGGATACAATGAGCAGTTCTTC. Translating gives CASSVEGGYNEQFF.